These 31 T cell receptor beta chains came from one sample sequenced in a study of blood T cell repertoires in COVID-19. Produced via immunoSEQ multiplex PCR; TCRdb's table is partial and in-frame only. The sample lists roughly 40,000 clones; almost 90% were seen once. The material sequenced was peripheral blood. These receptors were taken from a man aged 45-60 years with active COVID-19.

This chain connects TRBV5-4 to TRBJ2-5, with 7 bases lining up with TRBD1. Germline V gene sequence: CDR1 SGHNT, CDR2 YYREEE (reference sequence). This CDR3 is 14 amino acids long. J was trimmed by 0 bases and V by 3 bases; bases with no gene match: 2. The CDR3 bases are TGTGCCAGCAGCTGGGGACAGCACCAAGAGACCCAGTACTTC. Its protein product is CASSWGQHQETQYF.

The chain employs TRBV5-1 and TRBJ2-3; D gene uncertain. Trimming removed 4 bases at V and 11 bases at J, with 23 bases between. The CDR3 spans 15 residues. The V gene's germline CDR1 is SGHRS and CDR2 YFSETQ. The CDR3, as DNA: TGCGCCAGCAGCGTCGACTCCGGGTCCCGGCAAGGGCAGTATTTT. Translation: CASSVDSGSRQGQYF.

The CDR3 reads CASSESKREQYF. CDR3 sequence (DNA): TGTGCCAGCAGTGAATCTAAACGGGAGCAGTACTTC. V usage is TRBV25-1 and J usage is TRBJ2-7; D is unclear. Trimming took off 1 base at V and 7 bases at J, with 8 bases between the two ends. The germline V gene has CDR1 MGHDK and CDR2 SYGVNS. This CDR3 comprises 12 residues.

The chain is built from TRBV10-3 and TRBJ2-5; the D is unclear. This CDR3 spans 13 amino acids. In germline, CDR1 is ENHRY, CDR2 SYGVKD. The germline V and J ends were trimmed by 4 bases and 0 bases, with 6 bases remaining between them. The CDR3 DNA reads TGTGCCATCAGTGGAGGAAACCAAGAGACCCAGTACTTC. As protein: CAISGGNQETQYF.

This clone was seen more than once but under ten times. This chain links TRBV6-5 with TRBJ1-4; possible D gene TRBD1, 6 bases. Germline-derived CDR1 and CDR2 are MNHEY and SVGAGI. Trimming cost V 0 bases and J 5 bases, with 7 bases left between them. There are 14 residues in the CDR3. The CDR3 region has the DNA TGTGCCAGCAGTTACTCGAGGGGGAATGAAAAACTGTTTTTT. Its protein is CASSYSRGNEKLFF.

The CDR3, as DNA: TGTGCCAGCAGCCCGGCCCAGGGGCGTTCACCCCTCCACTTT. It specifies CASSPAQGRSPLHF. The chain has TRBV3-1 (or the pseudogene TRBV3-2) and TRBJ1-6; maybe TRBD1 (6 bases). Trimming cost V 4 bases and J 9 bases, with 13 bases left between them. The length of the CDR3 is 14 residues. Germline CDR1 LGHDT, CDR2 YNNKEL (reference sequence).

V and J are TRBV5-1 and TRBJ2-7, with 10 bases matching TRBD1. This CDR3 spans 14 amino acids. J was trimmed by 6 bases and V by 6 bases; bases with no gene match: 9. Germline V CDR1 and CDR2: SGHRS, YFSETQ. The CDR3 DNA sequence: TGCGCCAGCACGGCGACAGGGGGCACTGGCGAGCAGTACTTC. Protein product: CASTATGGTGEQYF.

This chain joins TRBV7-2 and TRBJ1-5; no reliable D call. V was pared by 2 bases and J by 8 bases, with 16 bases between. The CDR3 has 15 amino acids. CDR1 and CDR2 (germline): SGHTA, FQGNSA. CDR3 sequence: CASSLFGFAVEPQHF. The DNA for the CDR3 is TGTGCCAGCAGCTTATTCGGCTTCGCGGTCGAGCCCCAGCATTTT.

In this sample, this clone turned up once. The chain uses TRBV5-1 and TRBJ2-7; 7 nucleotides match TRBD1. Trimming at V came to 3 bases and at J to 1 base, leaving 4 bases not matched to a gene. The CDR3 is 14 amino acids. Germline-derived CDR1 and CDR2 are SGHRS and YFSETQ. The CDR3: CASSWTGGSYEQYF. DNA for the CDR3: TGCGCCAGCAGCTGGACAGGCGGTTCCTACGAGCAGTACTTC.

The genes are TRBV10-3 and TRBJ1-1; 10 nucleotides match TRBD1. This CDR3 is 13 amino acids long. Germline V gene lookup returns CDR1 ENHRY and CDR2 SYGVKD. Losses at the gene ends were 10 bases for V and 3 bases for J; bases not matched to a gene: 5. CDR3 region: CARRQGADTEAFF. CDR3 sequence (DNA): TGTGCCAGGAGACAGGGGGCGGACACTGAAGCTTTCTTT.

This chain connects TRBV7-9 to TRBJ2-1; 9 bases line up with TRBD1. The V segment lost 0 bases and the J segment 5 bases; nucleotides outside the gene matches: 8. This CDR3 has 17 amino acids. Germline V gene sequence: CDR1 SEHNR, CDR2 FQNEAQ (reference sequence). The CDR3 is CASSLARRDRVHNEQFF. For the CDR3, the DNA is TGTGCCAGCAGCTTAGCCCGTAGGGACAGGGTCCACAATGAGCAGTTCTTC.

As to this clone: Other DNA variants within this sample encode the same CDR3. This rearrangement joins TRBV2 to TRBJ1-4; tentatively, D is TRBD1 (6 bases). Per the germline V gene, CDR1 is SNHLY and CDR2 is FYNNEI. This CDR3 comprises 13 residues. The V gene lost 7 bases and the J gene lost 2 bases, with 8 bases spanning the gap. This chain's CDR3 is CASKGQTNEKLFF. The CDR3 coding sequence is TGTGCCAGCAAAGGACAGACTAATGAAAAACTGTTTTTT.

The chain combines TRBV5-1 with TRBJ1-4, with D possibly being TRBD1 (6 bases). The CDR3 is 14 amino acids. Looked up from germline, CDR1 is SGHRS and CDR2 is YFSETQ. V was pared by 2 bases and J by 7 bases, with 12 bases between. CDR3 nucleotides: TGCGCCAGCAGCTTTACAGGGTCCAGTGAAAAACTGTTTTTT. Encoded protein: CASSFTGSSEKLFF.

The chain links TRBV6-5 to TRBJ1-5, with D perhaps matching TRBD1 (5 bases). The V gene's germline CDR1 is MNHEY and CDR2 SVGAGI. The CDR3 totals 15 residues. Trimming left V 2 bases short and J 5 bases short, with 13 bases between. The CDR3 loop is CASSYTTGIDQPQHF. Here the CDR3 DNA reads TGTGCCAGCAGTTACACTACAGGTATCGATCAGCCCCAGCATTTT.

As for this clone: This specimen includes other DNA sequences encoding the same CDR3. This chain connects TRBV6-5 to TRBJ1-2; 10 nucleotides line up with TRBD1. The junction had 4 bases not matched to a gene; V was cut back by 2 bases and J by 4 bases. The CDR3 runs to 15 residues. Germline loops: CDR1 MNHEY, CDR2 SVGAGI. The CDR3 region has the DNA TGTGCCAGCAGTTACCGGGACAGGGGAAGCTATGGCTACACCTTC. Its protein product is CASSYRDRGSYGYTF.

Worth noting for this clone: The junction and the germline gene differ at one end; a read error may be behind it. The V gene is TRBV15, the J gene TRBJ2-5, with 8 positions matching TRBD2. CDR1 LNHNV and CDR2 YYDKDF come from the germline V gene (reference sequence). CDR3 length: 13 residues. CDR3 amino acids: CATRRAGAGAQYF. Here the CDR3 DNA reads TGTGCCACCAGGAGAGCGGGGGCGGGGGCCCAGTACTTC.

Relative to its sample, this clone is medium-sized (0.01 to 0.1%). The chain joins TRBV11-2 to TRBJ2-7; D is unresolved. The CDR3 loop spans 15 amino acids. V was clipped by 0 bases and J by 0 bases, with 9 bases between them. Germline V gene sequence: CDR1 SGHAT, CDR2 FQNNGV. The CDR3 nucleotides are TGTGCCAGCAGCTTAGATGAGACTGTCTCCTACGAGCAGTACTTC. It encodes CASSLDETVSYEQYF.

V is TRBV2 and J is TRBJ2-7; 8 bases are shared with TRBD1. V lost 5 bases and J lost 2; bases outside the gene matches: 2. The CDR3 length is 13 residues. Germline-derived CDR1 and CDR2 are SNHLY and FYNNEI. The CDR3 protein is CASSMGQAYEQYF. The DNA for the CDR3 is TGTGCCAGCAGTATGGGACAGGCCTACGAGCAGTACTTC. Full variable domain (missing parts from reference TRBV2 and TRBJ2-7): EPEVTQTPSHQVTQMGQEVILRCVPISNHLYFYWYRQILGQKVEFLVSFYNNEISEKSEIFDDQFSVERPDGSNFTLKIRSTKLEDSAMYFCASSMGQAYEQYFGPGTRLTVT.

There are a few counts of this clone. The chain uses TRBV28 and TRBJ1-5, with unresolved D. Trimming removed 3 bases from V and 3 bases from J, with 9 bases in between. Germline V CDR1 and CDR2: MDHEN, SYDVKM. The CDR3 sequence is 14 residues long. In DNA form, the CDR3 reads TGTGCCAGCAGTTTGGGCGGGCTCAATCAGCCCCAGCATTTT. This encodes CASSLGGLNQPQHF.

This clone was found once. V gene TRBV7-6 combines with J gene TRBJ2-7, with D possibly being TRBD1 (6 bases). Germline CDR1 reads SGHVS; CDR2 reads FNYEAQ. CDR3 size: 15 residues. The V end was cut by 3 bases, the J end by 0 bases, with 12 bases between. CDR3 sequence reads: CASSFQGQSSYEQYF. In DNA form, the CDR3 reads TGTGCCAGCAGCTTTCAGGGGCAGAGCTCCTACGAGCAGTACTTC.

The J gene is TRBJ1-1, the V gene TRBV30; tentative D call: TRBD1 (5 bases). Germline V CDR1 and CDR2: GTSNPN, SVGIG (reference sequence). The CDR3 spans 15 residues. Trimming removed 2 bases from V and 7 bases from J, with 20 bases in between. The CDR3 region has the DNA TGTGCCTGGAGTATTAGGGGTCTAGTCGGAATTGAAGCTTTCTTT. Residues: CAWSIRGLVGIEAFF.

The chain's CDR3 is CASSLTAGDSYEQYF. The CDR3 region has the DNA TGTGCCAGCAGCCTAACGGCGGGGGACTCCTACGAGCAGTACTTC. The chain uses TRBV11-1 and TRBJ2-7; 7 bases fit TRBD2. V lost 5 bases and J lost 0; bases outside the gene matches: 7. In germline, CDR1 is SGHAT, CDR2 FQDESV (reference sequence). There are 15 residues in the CDR3.

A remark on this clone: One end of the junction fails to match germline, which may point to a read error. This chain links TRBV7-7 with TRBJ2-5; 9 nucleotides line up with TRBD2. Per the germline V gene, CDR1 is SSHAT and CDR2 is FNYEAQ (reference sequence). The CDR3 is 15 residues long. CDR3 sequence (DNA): TGTGCTAGCAGCTTTAGCGGGGGCGGGGGAGAGACCCAGTACTTC. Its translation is CASSFSGGGGETQYF. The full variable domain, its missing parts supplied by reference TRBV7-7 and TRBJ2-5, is GAGVSQSPRYKVTKRGQDVTLRCDPISSHATLYWYQQALGQGPEFLTYFNYEAQPDKSGLPSDRFSAERPEGSISTLTIQRTEQRDSAMYRCASSFSGGGGETQYFGPGTRLLVL.

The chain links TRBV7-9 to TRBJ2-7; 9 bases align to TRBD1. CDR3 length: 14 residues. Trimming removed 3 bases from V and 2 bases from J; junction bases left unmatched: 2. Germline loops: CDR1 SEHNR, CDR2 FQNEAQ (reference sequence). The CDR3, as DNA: TGTGCCAGCAGCTTTGGGACAGGGCCCTACGAGCAGTACTTC. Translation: CASSFGTGPYEQYF.

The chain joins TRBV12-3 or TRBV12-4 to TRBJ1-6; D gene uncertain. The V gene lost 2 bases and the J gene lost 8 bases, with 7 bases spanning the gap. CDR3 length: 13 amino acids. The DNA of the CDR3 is TGTGCCAGCAGTTTAAAATCTGATTCACCCCTCCACTTT. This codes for CASSLKSDSPLHF.

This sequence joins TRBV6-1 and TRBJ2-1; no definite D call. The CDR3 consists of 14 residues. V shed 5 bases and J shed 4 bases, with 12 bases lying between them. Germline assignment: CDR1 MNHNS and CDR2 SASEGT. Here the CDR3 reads CASSKRLEYNEQFF. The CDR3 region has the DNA TGTGCCAGCAGTAAAAGACTGGAGTACAATGAGCAGTTCTTC.

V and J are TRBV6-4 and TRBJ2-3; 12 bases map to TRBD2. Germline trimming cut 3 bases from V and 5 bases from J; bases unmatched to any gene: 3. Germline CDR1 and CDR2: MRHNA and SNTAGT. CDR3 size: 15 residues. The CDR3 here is CASSELAGGKDTQYF. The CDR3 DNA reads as TGTGCCAGCAGTGAACTAGCGGGGGGTAAAGATACGCAGTATTTT.

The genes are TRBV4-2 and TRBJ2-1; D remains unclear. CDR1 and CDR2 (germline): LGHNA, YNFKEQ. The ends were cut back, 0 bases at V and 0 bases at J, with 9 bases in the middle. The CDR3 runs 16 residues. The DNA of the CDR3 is TGTGCCAGCAGCCAAGACCCACAAAGCTCCTACAATGAGCAGTTCTTC. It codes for CASSQDPQSSYNEQFF.

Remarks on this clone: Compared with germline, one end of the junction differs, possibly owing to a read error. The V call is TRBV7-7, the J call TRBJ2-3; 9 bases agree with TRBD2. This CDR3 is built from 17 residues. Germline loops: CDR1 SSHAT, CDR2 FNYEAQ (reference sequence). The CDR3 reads CASSLSPTSGSTDTQYF. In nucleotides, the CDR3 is TGTGCTAGCAGCTTATCCCCGACTAGCGGAAGCACAGATACGCAGTATTTT.

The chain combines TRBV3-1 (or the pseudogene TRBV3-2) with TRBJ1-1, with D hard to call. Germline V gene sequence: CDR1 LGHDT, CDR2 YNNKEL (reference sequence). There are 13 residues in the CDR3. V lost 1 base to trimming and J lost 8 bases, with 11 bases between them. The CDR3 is CASSQASSGEAFF. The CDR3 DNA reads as TGTGCCAGCAGCCAAGCCTCTTCGGGGGAAGCTTTCTTT.

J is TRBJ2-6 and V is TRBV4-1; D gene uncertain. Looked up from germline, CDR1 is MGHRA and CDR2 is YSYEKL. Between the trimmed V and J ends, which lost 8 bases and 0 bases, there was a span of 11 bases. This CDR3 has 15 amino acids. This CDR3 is CASSLGSSGANVLTF. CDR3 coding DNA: TGCGCCAGCTCCCTCGGTAGCTCTGGGGCCAACGTCCTGACTTTC.